This TCR beta chain appears in the sequencing data of a study of Graves' ophthalmopathy and Graves' hyperthyroidism. Remarks on this clonotype: Being one base from a much bigger clone, this may be a read error.

The study amplified TCR beta CDR3 regions using RNA transcripts. Amplification began with first-round RT-PCR using HTBI primers, then second-round multiplex PCR was performed. TCRdb processed the multiplex PCR reads anew with MiXCR; each CDR3 protein has one entry. The sample has about 400,000 distinct CDR3 sequences; around 19% are singletons. The CDR3 is 15 residues long. Germline CDR1 is LNHDA and CDR2 is SQIVND (reference sequence). Specimen: peripheral blood. V gene TRBV19 combines with J gene TRBJ1-5; possibly TRBD1 for D (6 bases). The TCR comes from a woman aged 18-30 years with Graves' ophthalmopathy. CDR3 in amino acids: CPSSSGGRGNQPQHF. The CDR3 DNA is TGTCCCAGTAGTAGCGGGGGCCGGGGCAATCAGCCCCAGCATTTT.